Sequencing of this T cell receptor beta chain was carried out in a study of blood T cells in healthy people across ages. Through a sample-barcoded 5' primer and a J-beta primer mix, a second PCR was run for roughly 7 to 11 cycles. TCRdb re-called the 5' RACE reads through MiXCR, storing one row per CDR3 protein. The table lists about 1,400,000 distinct CDR3 sequences, about 40% of them singletons, with 7.9% in the top ten. CDR1 and CDR2 from the germline V gene are DFQATT and SNEGSKA (reference sequence). The CDR3 is 16 amino acids. Germline trimming cut 0 bases from V and 3 bases from J; bases unmatched to any gene: 4.

The V gene is TRBV20-1, the J gene TRBJ2-1, with TRBD2 matching 11 bases. This clonotype was sampled from a woman younger than 30 in good health. Sequences were obtained from blood. CDR3 in amino acids: CSARDDGTSGYNEQFF. The CDR3 bases are TGCAGTGCTAGAGATGACGGGACTAGCGGCTACAATGAGCAGTTCTTC.